This T cell receptor (beta chain) was recovered during a study of T cells in tumors and immune-related adverse events. Generated by immunoSEQ multiplex PCR, the TCRdb table keeps only in-frame clones and is missing some. The repertoire holds about 22,000 clones, with about 89% as singletons. The CDR3 loop spans 16 amino acids. V gave up 1 base and J gave up 0 bases, with 14 bases separating them. The germline V gene encodes CDR1 SQVTM and CDR2 ANQGSEA. The clonotype was recovered from a female donor with metastatic renal cell carcinoma. The rearrangement uses TRBV29-1 and TRBJ2-3; D is possibly TRBD2 (6 bases). The material sequenced was lymph node tissue, taken from a patient treated with anti-PD-1 therapy. This CDR3 is CSVEGEAQLSTDTQYF. The CDR3 DNA reads TGCAGCGTTGAAGGGGAGGCCCAACTAAGCACAGATACGCAGTATTTT.